The 27 T cell receptor beta chains below come from one sample, sequenced in a study of OX40 agonist ivuxolimab in advanced cancers. Some clones are missing from TCRdb's copy, which holds only in-frame ones; the method was immunoSEQ multiplex PCR. The table lists around 20,000 clones, 60% to 85% of them singletons. The sequenced sample was CD4+ or CD8+ T cells sorted from blood, obtained in a trial of the OX40 agonist ivuxolimab. The receptors shown here come from an adult with an advanced solid tumor such as melanoma, head and neck, liver or kidney cancer.

The chain recombines TRBV6-5 with TRBJ2-3, with TRBD2 identical over 9 bases. This CDR3 contains 15 residues. Germline V gene sequence: CDR1 MNHEY, CDR2 SVGAGI. The V segment lost 2 bases and the J segment 6 bases; nucleotides outside the gene matches: 6. The CDR3 loop is CASSYAGGHVDTQYF. The DNA of the CDR3 is TGTGCCAGCAGTTACGCGGGGGGGCATGTGGATACGCAGTATTTT.

The gene calls are TRBV7-2 and TRBJ2-7, with D unclear. V lost 5 bases and J lost 0, with 17 bases in between. The CDR3 loop spans 16 amino acids. CDR1 and CDR2 from the germline V gene are SGHTA and FQGNSA. CDR3 protein: CASSGNSLLSSYEQYF. The CDR3 region has the DNA TGTGCCAGCAGCGGGAACAGCCTATTGAGCTCCTACGAGCAGTACTTC.

J is TRBJ2-1 and V is TRBV10-3; 12 positions agree with TRBD2. CDR3 length: 15 amino acids. V dropped 6 bases and J dropped 0; count of bases not matched to a gene: 0. Looked up from germline, CDR1 is ENHRY and CDR2 is SYGVKD. The CDR3 spells CAIRTSGSSYNEQFF. The DNA of the CDR3 is TGTGCCATCAGGACTAGCGGGAGCTCCTACAATGAGCAGTTCTTC.

The V and J genes are TRBV20-1 and TRBJ2-5, with D unresolved. Germline CDR1 is DFQATT and CDR2 is SNEGSKA (reference sequence). V lost 3 bases to trimming and J lost 1 base, with 3 bases between them. The length of the CDR3 is 11 residues. The CDR3 sequence: CSASSQETQYF. The CDR3, as DNA: TGCAGTGCTAGCAGCCAAGAGACCCAGTACTTC.

This clone occurred once. V gene TRBV6-5 combines with J gene TRBJ2-7, with D possibly being TRBD1 (6 bases). CDR1 is MNHEY, CDR2 SVGAGI, per germline. There are 14 residues in the CDR3. Trimming removed 7 bases at V and 4 bases at J, with 17 bases between. The DNA of the CDR3 is TGTGCCAGCACTCCCAGGGGACCGACATACGAGCAGTACTTC. This codes for CASTPRGPTYEQYF.

This chain links TRBV4-1 with TRBJ2-1, with D unclear. Germline V gene lookup returns CDR1 MGHRA and CDR2 YSYEKL. CDR3 size: 14 residues. With 2 bases removed from V and 4 bases from J, the gap between germline ends came to 9 bases. Here the CDR3 DNA reads TGCGCCAGCAGCCAAACTATCCGTTACAATGAGCAGTTCTTC. It codes for CASSQTIRYNEQFF.

The gene calls are TRBV28 and TRBJ2-5; D possibly matches TRBD1 or TRBD2 (6 bases each). Between the trimmed V and J ends, which lost 6 bases and 5 bases, there was a span of 16 bases. The CDR3 runs to 14 residues. Germline lookup yields CDR1 MDHEN and CDR2 SYDVKM. CDR3 amino acids: CASRLPGAHETQYF. CDR3 bases: TGTGCCAGCAGATTACCGGGGGCGCATGAGACCCAGTACTTC.

This chain connects TRBV5-6 to TRBJ1-4, with D tentatively TRBD1 (5 bases). The CDR3 spans 16 residues. CDR1 and CDR2 from the germline V gene are SGHDT and YYEEEE. Deletions cut 3 bases from V and 7 bases from J, with 19 bases between. The CDR3 reads CASSSVMEGMGEKLFF. DNA for the CDR3: TGTGCCAGCAGCTCCGTGATGGAGGGGATGGGTGAAAAACTGTTTTTT. Based on the CDR3 plus reference TRBV5-6 and TRBJ1-4, the full variable domain is DAGVTQSPTHLIKTRGQQVTLRCSPKSGHDTVSWYQQALGQGPQFIFQYYEEEERQRGNFPDRFSGHQFPNYSSELNVNALLLGDSALYLCASSSVMEGMGEKLFFGSGTQLSVL.

This clone was detected only once. The genes are TRBV30 and TRBJ1-6, with D hard to call. The germline CDR1 and CDR2 sequences are GTSNPN and SVGIG (reference sequence). This CDR3 is 15 amino acids long. V lost 4 bases and J lost 0, with 10 bases in between. The CDR3 protein is CAWIRKSSYNSPLHF. The CDR3 region has the DNA TGTGCCTGGATCAGAAAGAGCTCCTATAATTCACCCCTCCACTTT.

For this clone: Its ends do not fully match the called genes, so a read error is possible. The V gene is TRBV9, the J gene TRBJ1-6; D is ambiguous. Germline values: CDR1 SGDLS, CDR2 YYNGEE. CDR3 size: 13 residues. The CDR3 nucleotides read TGTGCCAGCCAGACGGCTTATAATCCACCCCTCCACTTT. Protein sequence: CASQTAYNPPLHF.

This clone was seen a few times. The chain couples TRBV25-1 to TRBJ2-5; D not resolved. Trimming pared 3 bases from V and 4 bases from J, leaving 15 bases between. The CDR3 runs 15 residues. Per the germline V gene, CDR1 is MGHDK and CDR2 is SYGVNS. The DNA of the CDR3 is TGTGCCAGCAGTGATGTTCGGCAGGCGGTAGAGACCCAGTACTTC. The encoded protein is CASSDVRQAVETQYF.

This CDR3 reads CASSFTTYNEQFF. The CDR3 bases are TGTGCCAGCAGCTTTACTACGTACAATGAGCAGTTCTTC. The rearrangement links TRBV7-3 to TRBJ2-1, with D uncertain. There are 13 residues in the CDR3. V was trimmed by 3 bases and J by 4 bases, leaving 7 bases between them. Germline lookup yields CDR1 SGHTA and CDR2 FQGTGA. Combining the CDR3 with reference TRBV7-3 and TRBJ2-1 gives the whole variable domain GAGVSQTPSNKVTEKGKYVELRCDPISGHTALYWYRQSLGQGPEFLIYFQGTGAADDSGLPNDRFFAVRPEGSVSTLKIQRTERGDSAVYLCASSFTTYNEQFFGPGTRLTVL.

This rearrangement joins TRBV11-1 to TRBJ2-2; D assignment may be TRBD1 or TRBD2 (5 bases each). Looked up from germline, CDR1 is SGHAT and CDR2 is FQDESV (reference sequence). CDR3 length: 11 residues. V was shortened by 11 bases and J by 9 bases, with 13 bases between the two germline ends. In DNA form, the CDR3 reads TGTGCCGGGACCGTCTTATGGGAGCTGTTTTTT. It translates to CAGTVLWELFF.

The V gene is TRBV7-3, the J gene TRBJ1-1, with 8 bases identical to TRBD1. Germline loops: CDR1 SGHTA, CDR2 FQGTGA. The V gene end was trimmed by 5 bases and the J gene end by 5 bases; junction bases not matched to a gene: 4. There are 13 residues in the CDR3. CDR3 nucleotide sequence: TGTGCCAGCAGCGCCAGGGGGCGAACTGAAGCTTTCTTT. Encoded protein: CASSARGRTEAFF.

This rearrangement joins TRBV19 to TRBJ1-4; 7 bases agree with TRBD1. The ends lost 3 bases at V and 3 bases at J; junction bases unmatched: 7. CDR3 length equals 16 residues. Germline CDR1 LNHDA, CDR2 SQIVND (reference sequence). CDR3 protein: CASSISGQRSNEKLFF. The CDR3 DNA sequence: TGTGCCAGTAGTATCTCGGGACAGAGATCTAATGAAAAACTGTTTTTT. The complete variable domain, with remaining parts taken from reference TRBV19 and TRBJ1-4, reads DGGITQSPKYLFRKEGQNVTLSCEQNLNHDAMYWYRQDPGQGLRLIYYSQIVNDFQKGDIAEGYSVSREKKESFPLTVTSAQKNPTAFYLCASSISGQRSNEKLFFGSGTQLSVL.

The chain joins TRBV11-2 to TRBJ2-5; no clear D. The CDR3 has 17 amino acids. V lost 2 bases, J lost 4 bases, and 20 bases lay in between. Germline V lookup: CDR1 SGHAT, CDR2 FQNNGV. The CDR3: CASSLITGSPTGETQYF. As DNA, the CDR3 is TGTGCCAGCAGCTTAATTACCGGTTCACCAACGGGAGAGACCCAGTACTTC.

The V call is TRBV10-3, the J call TRBJ2-3; either TRBD1 or TRBD2 may supply D (5 bases each). CDR1 ENHRY and CDR2 SYGVKD come from the germline V gene. Trimming pared 4 bases from V and 2 bases from J, leaving 10 bases between. The CDR3 sequence is 14 residues long. This CDR3 reads CAISGGKDTDTQYF. The CDR3, as DNA: TGTGCCATCAGTGGGGGGAAGGACACAGATACGCAGTATTTT.

This chain connects TRBV7-6 to TRBJ1-3; tentative D call: TRBD1 (6 bases). The germline CDR1 and CDR2 sequences are SGHVS and FNYEAQ. The CDR3 loop spans 15 amino acids. Deletions cut 3 bases from V and 7 bases from J, with 16 bases between. The CDR3 protein is CASSFYRDFSNTIYF. DNA of the CDR3: TGTGCCAGCAGCTTTTACAGGGATTTCAGTAACACCATATATTTT. Drawing the rest from reference TRBV7-6 and TRBJ1-3, the complete variable domain is GAGVSQSPRYKVTKRGQDVALRCDPISGHVSLYWYRQALGQGPEFLTYFNYEAQQDKSGLPNDRFSAERPEGSISTLTIQRTEQRDSAMYRCASSFYRDFSNTIYFGEGSWLTVV.

The CDR3 region is CASSPYGEVTDTQYF. Written as DNA, the CDR3 is TGTGCCAGCAGTCCATACGGGGAGGTGACAGATACGCAGTATTTT. The J gene is TRBJ2-3, the V gene TRBV6-9; a weak D match, TRBD2 (6 bases). The CDR3 is 15 residues long. Looked up from germline, CDR1 is MNHGY and CDR2 is SVAAGI. With 5 bases removed from V and 3 bases from J, the gap between germline ends came to 15 bases.

The chain couples TRBV6-1 to TRBJ2-7; no definite D call. Germline CDR1 MNHNS, CDR2 SASEGT. CDR3 length: 12 amino acids. V lost 6 bases to trimming and J lost 5 bases, with 11 bases between them. CDR3 protein: CASRAYVDEQYF. The CDR3 region has the DNA TGTGCCAGCAGGGCCTACGTTGACGAGCAGTACTTC.

The rearrangement uses TRBV7-3 and TRBJ2-3, with no clear D. This CDR3 region has 13 residues. The germline V and J ends were trimmed by 4 bases and 6 bases, with 11 bases remaining between them. Germline CDR1 reads SGHTA; CDR2 reads FQGTGA. CDR3 sequence: CASSSDNWDTQYF. The CDR3 DNA is TGTGCCAGCAGCTCGGATAATTGGGATACGCAGTATTTT.

This clone has a handful of counts. The chain has TRBV9 and TRBJ2-3; 7 nucleotides agree with TRBD1. The CDR3 sequence is 15 residues long. The germline gives CDR1 SGDLS, CDR2 YYNGEE. Germline trimming cut 5 bases from V and 0 bases from J; bases unmatched to any gene: 6. The CDR3 spells CASRATGASTDTQYF. The CDR3 nucleotides read TGTGCCAGCAGAGCAACAGGGGCTAGCACAGATACGCAGTATTTT.

The rearrangement joins TRBV6-5 to TRBJ2-7; D perhaps matches TRBD1 (6 bases). Germline V gene sequence: CDR1 MNHEY, CDR2 SVGAGI. The CDR3 runs to 13 residues. V lost 6 bases and J 3 bases, leaving 12 bases between the germline ends. CDR3 in amino acids: CASRQTGHYEQYF. The CDR3 bases are TGTGCCAGCAGACAAACAGGGCACTACGAGCAGTACTTC.

This clone was observed a handful of times. The chain combines TRBV19 with TRBJ2-7; 8 bases fit TRBD2. The CDR3 is 15 residues long. V shed 6 bases and J 0 bases; nucleotides not matched to a gene: 7. The germline gives CDR1 LNHDA, CDR2 SQIVND (reference sequence). The CDR3 loop is CASRSRAGASYEQYF. The CDR3 DNA reads as TGTGCCAGTAGGAGCCGAGCGGGAGCCTCCTACGAGCAGTACTTC.

The V gene is TRBV19, the J gene TRBJ2-2; possibly TRBD1 for D (5 bases). The germline CDR1 and CDR2 sequences are LNHDA and SQIVND (reference sequence). Trimming removed 9 bases from V and 1 base from J, with 9 bases in between. The CDR3 loop spans 13 amino acids. The CDR3 reads CASLTENTGELFF. The CDR3 DNA reads as TGTGCCAGCCTGACAGAGAACACCGGGGAGCTGTTTTTT.

The genes are TRBV11-3 and TRBJ2-7, with D unresolved. In germline, CDR1 is SGHNT, CDR2 YENEEA. The CDR3 loop spans 14 amino acids. V lost 7 bases and J lost 2, with 15 bases in between. The CDR3 sequence: CASTSVTSPYEQYF. CDR3 bases: TGTGCCAGCACCTCAGTCACTTCCCCCTACGAGCAGTACTTC.

This clone was recorded once. The genes are TRBV6-1 and TRBJ2-7; 9 bases align to TRBD1. Germline assignment: CDR1 MNHNS and CDR2 SASEGT. This CDR3 is 14 amino acids long. The junction had 9 bases not matched to a gene; V was cut back by 6 bases and J by 6 bases. The CDR3: CASRMGQGQGEQYF. DNA for the CDR3: TGTGCCAGCAGGATGGGACAGGGTCAGGGCGAGCAGTACTTC.